The TCR beta chain described here comes from a study of vaccination and CD4 T cells after COVID-19. In the study overall: Spike peptides, overlapping and drawn from SARS-CoV-2, HCoV-NL63, HCoV-OC43 and HCoV-229E, were used to stimulate cells.

This clonotype was detected a few times. What it binds is not known. Treatment defined: roughly 11-day PBMC culture with coronavirus spike peptide pools or control peptides (ViraFEST assay). Harvesting of the unexposed donor's CD4+ T cells predated the COVID-19 pandemic (2011-2018). Once peptide pools had expanded antigen-specific T cells, ViraFEST sequenced TCRs. Trimming cost V 1 base and J 4 bases, with 10 bases left between them. Germline assignment: CDR1 MDHEN and CDR2 SYDVKM. The CDR3 is made up of 14 amino acids. With the Oncomine TCR Beta short-read assay, DNA from cultured CD4+ T cells was sequenced. Investigators obtained genomic DNA by extraction from cultured CD4+ T cells. MiXCR was run by TCRdb on the PCR reads, yielding one entry per CDR3 protein. The data hold thousands of distinct CDR3 sequences, with 41% observed a single time.

The chain uses TRBV28 and TRBJ1-1; D not resolved. Material: CD4+ T cells from blood, cultured in vitro. This clonotype was obtained from a human donor in good health. The chain's CDR3 is CASSLLRGSTEAFF. The CDR3 nucleotides read TGTGCCAGCAGTTTATTGCGCGGGAGCACTGAAGCTTTCTTT. The variable domain in full, completed from reference TRBV28 and TRBJ1-1, reads DVKVTQSSRYLVKRTGEKVFLECVQDMDHENMFWYRQDPGLGLRLIYFSYDVKMKEKGDIPEGYSVSREKKERFSLILESASTNQTSMYLCASSLLRGSTEAFFGQGTRLTVV.